The 5 T cell receptor beta chains below were found in one sample sequenced in a study of blood T cells in healthy people across ages (dated by TCRdb to 2015 to 2017). Library preparation was by 5' RACE. Sequenced using an Illumina HiSeq 2500. A second PCR of about 6 to 11 cycles was performed with a sample-barcoded 5' primer and a J-beta primer mix. TCRdb ran its own pipeline on the public reads, namely fastp trimming at Q25 and MiXCR clone calling, and kept in-frame beta chains. Under each unique CDR3 protein, matching rows form one entry showing the most common genes and DNA. The sample profile shows hundreds of thousands of distinct CDR3 sequences; approximately 40% of them were found once. Together, the top ten hold 25% to 35% of the sample. Material for sequencing was blood. These receptors were obtained from an elderly man in good health.

The chain joins TRBV30 to TRBJ2-4, with D perhaps TRBD1 (6 bases). The J call is doubtful: the DNA matches TRBJ2-7 better. The CDR3 loop spans 15 amino acids. CDR1 is GTSNPN, CDR2 SVGIG, per germline (reference sequence). This CDR3 is CAWSVHPGQSYEQYF. The CDR3 bases are TGTGCCTGGAGTGTACATCCTGGACAGTCCTACGAGCAGTACTTC.

About this clonotype itself: A read error is possible here, since a much larger clone lies one base away. The V call is TRBV7-2, the J call TRBJ2-5; a possible D gene is TRBD1 (6 bases). The V end was cut by 0 bases, the J end by 4 bases, with 12 bases between. This CDR3 is built from 15 residues. CDR1 SGHTA and CDR2 FQGNSA come from the germline V gene. CDR3 sequence: CASSLARTAVETQYF. CDR3 in DNA: TGTGCCAGCAGCTTAGCCCGGACAGCGGTAGAGACCCAGTACTTC.

This sequence joins TRBV11-2 and TRBJ2-5, with D possibly TRBD2 on 5 matching bases. V was cut by 5 bases and J by 5 bases, with 24 bases left in between. The CDR3 length is 17 residues. Per the germline V gene, CDR1 is SGHAT and CDR2 is FQNNGV. The CDR3 sequence: CASSLVGLAFSLETQYF. The DNA for the CDR3 is TGTGCCAGCAGCCTAGTCGGATTAGCGTTTTCCTTGGAGACCCAGTACTTC.

The J gene is TRBJ1-2, the V gene TRBV6-2 or TRBV6-3; no firm D call. Germline CDR1 is MNHEY and CDR2 is SVGEGT. The CDR3 runs to 16 residues. Between the trimmed V and J ends, which lost 2 bases and 1 base, there was a span of 14 bases. The CDR3 here is CASSYLVTTLNYGYTF. Written as DNA, the CDR3 is TGTGCCAGCAGTTACCTCGTTACGACACTTAACTATGGCTACACCTTC.

The rearrangement links TRBV7-2 to TRBJ2-7; D may match TRBD1 or TRBD2 (6 bases each). Germline V gene data show CDR1 as SGHTA and CDR2 as FQGNSA. Trimming took off 1 base at V and 2 bases at J, with 18 bases between the two ends. This CDR3 has 17 amino acids. The CDR3 nucleotides read TGTGCCAGCAGCTTAGTGTACCCGGGGGCGCTCCCCTACGAGCAGTACTTC. Translating it yields CASSLVYPGALPYEQYF.